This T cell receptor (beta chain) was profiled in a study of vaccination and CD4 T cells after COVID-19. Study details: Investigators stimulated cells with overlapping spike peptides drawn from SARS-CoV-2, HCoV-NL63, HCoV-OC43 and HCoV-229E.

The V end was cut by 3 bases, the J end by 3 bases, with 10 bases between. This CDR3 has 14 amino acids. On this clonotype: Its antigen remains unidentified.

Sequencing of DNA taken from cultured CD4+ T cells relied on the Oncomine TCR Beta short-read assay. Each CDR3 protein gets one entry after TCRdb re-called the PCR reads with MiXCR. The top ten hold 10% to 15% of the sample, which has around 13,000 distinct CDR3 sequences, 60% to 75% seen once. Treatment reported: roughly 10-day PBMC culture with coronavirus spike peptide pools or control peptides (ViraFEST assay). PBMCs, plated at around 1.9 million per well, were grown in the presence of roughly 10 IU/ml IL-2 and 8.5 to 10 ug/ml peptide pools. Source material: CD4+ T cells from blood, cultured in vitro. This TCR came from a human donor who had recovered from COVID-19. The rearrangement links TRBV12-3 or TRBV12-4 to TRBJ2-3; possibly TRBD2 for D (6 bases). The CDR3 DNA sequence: TGTGCCAGCAGTTTTTACGGGAGTACAGATACGCAGTATTTT. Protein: CASSFYGSTDTQYF.